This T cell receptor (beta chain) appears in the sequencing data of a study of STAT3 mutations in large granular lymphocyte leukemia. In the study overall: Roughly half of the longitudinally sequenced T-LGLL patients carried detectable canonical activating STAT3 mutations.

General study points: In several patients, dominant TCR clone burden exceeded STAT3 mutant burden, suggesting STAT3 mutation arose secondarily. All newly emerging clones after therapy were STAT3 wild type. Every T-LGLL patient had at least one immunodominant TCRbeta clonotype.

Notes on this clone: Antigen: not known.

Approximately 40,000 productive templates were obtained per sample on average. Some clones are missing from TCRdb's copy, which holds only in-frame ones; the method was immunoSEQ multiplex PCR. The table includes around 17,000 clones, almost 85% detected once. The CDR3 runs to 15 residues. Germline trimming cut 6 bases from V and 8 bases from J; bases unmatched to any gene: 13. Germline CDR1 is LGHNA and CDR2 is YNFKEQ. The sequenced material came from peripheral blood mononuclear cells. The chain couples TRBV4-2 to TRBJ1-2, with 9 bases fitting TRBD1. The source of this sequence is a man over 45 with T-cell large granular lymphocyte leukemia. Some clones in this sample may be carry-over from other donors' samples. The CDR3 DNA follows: TGTGCCAGCAGTAGGGACAGGGATTCAGCCGCCGGCTACACCTTC. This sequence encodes CASSRDRDSAAGYTF.